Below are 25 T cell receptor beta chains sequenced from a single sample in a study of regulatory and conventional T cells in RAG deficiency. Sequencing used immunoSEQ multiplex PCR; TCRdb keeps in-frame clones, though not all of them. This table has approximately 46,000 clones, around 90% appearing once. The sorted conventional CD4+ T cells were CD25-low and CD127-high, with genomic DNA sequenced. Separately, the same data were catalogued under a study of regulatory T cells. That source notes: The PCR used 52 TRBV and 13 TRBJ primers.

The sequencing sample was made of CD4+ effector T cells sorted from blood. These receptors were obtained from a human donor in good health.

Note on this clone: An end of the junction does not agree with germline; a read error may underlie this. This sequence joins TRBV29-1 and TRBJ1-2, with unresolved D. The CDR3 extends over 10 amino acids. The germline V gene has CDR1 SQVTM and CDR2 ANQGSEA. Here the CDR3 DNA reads TGCAGCATTGATAGCTATGGCTACACCTTC. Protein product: CSIDSYGYTF.

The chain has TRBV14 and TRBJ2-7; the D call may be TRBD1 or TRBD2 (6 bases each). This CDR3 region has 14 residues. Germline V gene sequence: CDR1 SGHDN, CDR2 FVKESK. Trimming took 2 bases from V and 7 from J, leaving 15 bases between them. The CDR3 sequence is CASSQRRGAEEQYF. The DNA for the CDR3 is TGTGCCAGCAGCCAAAGGAGGGGGGCGGAAGAGCAGTACTTC.

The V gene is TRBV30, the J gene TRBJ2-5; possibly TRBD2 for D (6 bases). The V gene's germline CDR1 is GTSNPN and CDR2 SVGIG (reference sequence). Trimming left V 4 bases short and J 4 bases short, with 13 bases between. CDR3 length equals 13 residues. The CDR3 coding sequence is TGTGCCTGGAAGGGCGGGAAAGGAGAGACCCAGTACTTC. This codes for CAWKGGKGETQYF.

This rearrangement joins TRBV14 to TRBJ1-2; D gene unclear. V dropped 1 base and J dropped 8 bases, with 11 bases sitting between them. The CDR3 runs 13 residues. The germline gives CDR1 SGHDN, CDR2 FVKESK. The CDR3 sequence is CASSQGATRGYTF. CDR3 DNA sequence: TGTGCCAGCAGCCAAGGGGCGACCCGAGGCTACACCTTC.

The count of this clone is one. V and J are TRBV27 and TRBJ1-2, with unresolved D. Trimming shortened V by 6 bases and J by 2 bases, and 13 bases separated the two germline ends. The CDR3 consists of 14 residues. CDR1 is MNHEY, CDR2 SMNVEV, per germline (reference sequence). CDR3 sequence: CASRPLQMNYGYTF. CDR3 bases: TGTGCCAGCAGACCCCTCCAGATGAACTATGGCTACACCTTC.

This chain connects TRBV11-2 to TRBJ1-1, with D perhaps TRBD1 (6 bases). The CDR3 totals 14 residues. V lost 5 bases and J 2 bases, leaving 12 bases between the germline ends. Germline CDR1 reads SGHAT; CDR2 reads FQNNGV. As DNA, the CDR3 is TGTGCCAGCAGCCCGACAGGCATAAACACTGAAGCTTTCTTT. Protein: CASSPTGINTEAFF.

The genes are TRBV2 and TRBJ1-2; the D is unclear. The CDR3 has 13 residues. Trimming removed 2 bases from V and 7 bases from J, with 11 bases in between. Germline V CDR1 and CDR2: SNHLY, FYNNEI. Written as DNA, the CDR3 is TGTGCCAGCAGTGAAAAAGGGATTGGTGGCTACACCTTC. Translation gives CASSEKGIGGYTF.

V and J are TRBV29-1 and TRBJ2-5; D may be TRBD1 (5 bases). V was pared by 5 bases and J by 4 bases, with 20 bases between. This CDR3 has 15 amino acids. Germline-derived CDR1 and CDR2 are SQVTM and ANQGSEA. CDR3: CSVKPKGGRGETQYF. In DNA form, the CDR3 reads TGCAGCGTTAAACCTAAAGGTGGAAGGGGAGAGACCCAGTACTTC.

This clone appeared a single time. CDR3 nucleotide sequence: TGTGCCAGCGCCCGGGACAGGCTATACGAGCAGTACTTC. It specifies CASARDRLYEQYF. This chain links TRBV5-5 with TRBJ2-7; the match to TRBD1 covers 8 bases. Trimming took 7 bases from V and 4 from J; bases not matched to a gene: 7. The germline V gene encodes CDR1 SGHKS and CDR2 YYEKEE (reference sequence). The CDR3 totals 13 residues.

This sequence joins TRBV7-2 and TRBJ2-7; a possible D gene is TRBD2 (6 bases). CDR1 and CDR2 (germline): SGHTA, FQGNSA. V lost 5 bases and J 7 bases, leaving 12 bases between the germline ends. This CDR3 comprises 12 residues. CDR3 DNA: TGTGCCAGCAGCGCCGCAGGGAGGGAGCAGTACTTC. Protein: CASSAAGREQYF.

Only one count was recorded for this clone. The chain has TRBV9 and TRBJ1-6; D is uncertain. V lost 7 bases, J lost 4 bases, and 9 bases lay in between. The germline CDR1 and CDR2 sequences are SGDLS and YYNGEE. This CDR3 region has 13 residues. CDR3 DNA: TGTGCCAGCGCCGGTGGGTATAATTCACCCCTCCACTTT. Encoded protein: CASAGGYNSPLHF.

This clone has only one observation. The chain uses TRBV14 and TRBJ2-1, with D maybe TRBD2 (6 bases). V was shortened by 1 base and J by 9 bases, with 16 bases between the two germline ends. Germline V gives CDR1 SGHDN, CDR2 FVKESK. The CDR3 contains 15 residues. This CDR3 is CASSQVSGLIREQFF. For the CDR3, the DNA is TGTGCCAGCAGCCAAGTGAGCGGGCTCATACGTGAGCAGTTCTTC.

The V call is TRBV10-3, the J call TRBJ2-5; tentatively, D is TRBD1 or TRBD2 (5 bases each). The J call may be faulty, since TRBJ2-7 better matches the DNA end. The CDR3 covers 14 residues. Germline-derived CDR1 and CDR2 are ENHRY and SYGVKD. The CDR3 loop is CAISAGTSSYEQYF. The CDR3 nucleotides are TGTGCCATCAGTGCGGGGACCAGCTCCTACGAGCAGTACTTC.

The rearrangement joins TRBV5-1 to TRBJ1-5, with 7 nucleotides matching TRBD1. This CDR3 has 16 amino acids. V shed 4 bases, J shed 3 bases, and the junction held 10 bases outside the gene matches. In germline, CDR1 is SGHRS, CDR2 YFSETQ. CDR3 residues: CASSPRAGQINQPQHF. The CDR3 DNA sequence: TGCGCCAGCAGCCCTCGCGCGGGACAGATCAATCAGCCCCAGCATTTT.

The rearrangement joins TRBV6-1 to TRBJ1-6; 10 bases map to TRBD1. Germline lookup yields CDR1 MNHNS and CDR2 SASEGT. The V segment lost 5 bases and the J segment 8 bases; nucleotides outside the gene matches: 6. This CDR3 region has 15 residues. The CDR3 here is CASSPRQGAYSPLHF. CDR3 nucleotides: TGTGCCAGCAGTCCACGACAGGGGGCTTATTCACCCCTCCACTTT.

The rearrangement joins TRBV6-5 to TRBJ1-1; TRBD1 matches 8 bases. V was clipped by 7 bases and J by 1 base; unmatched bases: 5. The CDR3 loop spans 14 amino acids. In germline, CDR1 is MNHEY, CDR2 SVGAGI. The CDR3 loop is CASKRTGTNTEAFF. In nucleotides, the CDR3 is TGTGCCAGCAAGCGGACAGGGACGAACACTGAAGCTTTCTTT.

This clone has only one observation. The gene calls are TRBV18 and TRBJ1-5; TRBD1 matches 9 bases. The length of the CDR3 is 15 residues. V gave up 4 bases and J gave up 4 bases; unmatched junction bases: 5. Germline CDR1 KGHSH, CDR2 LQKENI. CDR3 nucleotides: TGTGCCAGCTCACTGGGACAGGGTAATAATCAGCCCCAGCATTTT. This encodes CASSLGQGNNQPQHF.

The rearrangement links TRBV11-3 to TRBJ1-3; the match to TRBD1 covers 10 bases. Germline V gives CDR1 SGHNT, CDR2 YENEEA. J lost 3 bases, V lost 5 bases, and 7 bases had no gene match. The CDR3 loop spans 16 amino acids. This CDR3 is CASSAGTGAFGNTIYF. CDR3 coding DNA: TGTGCCAGCAGCGCCGGGACAGGGGCTTTTGGAAACACCATATATTTT.

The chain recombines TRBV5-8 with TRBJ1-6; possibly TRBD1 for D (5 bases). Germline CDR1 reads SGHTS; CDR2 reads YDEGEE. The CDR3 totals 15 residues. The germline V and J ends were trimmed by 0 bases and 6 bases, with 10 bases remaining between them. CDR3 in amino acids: CASSLGGVGNSPLHF. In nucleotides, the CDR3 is TGTGCCAGCAGCTTGGGGGGCGTTGGTAATTCACCCCTCCACTTT.

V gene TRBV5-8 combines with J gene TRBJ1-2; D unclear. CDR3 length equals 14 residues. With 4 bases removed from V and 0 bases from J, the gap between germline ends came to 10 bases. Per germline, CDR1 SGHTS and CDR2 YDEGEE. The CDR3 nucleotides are TGTGCCAGCAGCACGGCCCCTGCTAACTATGGCTACACCTTC. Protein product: CASSTAPANYGYTF.

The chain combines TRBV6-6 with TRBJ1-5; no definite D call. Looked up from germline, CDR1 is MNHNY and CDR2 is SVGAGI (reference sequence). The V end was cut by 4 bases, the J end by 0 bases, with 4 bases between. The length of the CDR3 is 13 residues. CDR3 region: CASSFRSNQPQHF. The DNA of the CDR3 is TGTGCCAGCAGTTTTCGTAGCAATCAGCCCCAGCATTTT.

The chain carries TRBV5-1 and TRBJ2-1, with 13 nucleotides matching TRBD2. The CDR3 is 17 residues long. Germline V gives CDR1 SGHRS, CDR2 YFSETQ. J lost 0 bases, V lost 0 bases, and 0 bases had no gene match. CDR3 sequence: CASSLGTSGSSYNEQFF. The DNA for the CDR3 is TGCGCCAGCAGCTTGGGGACTAGCGGGAGCTCCTACAATGAGCAGTTCTTC.

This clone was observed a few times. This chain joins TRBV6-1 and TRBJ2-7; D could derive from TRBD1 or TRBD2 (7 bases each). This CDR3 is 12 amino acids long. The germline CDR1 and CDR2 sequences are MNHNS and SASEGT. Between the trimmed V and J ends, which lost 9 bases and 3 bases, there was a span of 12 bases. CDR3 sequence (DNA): TGTGCCAGTACAGGGGAGGGCTACGAGCAGTACTTC. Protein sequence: CASTGEGYEQYF.

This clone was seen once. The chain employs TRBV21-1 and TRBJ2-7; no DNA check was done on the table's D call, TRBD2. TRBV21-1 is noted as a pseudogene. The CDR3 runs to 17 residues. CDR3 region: CASSKVAQREGPYEQYF. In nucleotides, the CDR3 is TGTGCCAGCAGCAAAGTGGCGCAGCGGGAGGGCCCCTACGAGCAGTACTTC.

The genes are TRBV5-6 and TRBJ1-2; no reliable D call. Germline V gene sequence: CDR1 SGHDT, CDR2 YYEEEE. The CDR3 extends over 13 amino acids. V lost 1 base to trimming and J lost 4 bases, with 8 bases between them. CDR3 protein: CASSLPQSYGYTF. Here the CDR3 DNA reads TGTGCCAGCAGCTTGCCGCAGAGCTATGGCTACACCTTC.